This entry lists 5 T cell receptor beta chains sequenced from one sample in a study of early T cells in non-severe SARS-CoV-2 infection. MiXCR, applied by TCRdb to the 5' RACE reads, yields one record per CDR3 protein. The data hold tens of thousands of distinct CDR3 sequences, with about 11% observed a single time. The starting material was whole blood, obtained at baseline. These TCRs come from an adult who was a healthcare worker with PCR-confirmed SARS-CoV-2 infection or an uninfected control (not recorded which). The donor label of this sample is uncertain.

The chain employs TRBV7-3 and TRBJ2-3; the D is unclear. Trimming cost V 5 bases and J 0 bases, with 6 bases left between them. CDR1 SGHTA and CDR2 FQGTGA come from the germline V gene. The CDR3 spans 13 residues. The CDR3 nucleotides read TGTGCCAGCAGCCCTACTAGCACAGATACGCAGTATTTT. Its protein is CASSPTSTDTQYF.

This chain connects TRBV12-3 or TRBV12-4 to TRBJ1-2; 7 bases map to TRBD1. Trimming removed 6 bases from V and 6 bases from J; junction bases left unmatched: 7. The CDR3 extends over 13 amino acids. CDR3 sequence reads: CASSPPTGHGYTF. CDR3 bases: TGTGCCAGCAGCCCGCCGACAGGGCATGGCTACACCTTC.

The chain joins TRBV3-1 to TRBJ1-6; 7 bases are a match to TRBD1. The J segment lost 5 bases and the V segment lost 2 bases, leaving 0 bases of the junction unmatched. Germline V gene sequence: CDR1 LGHDT, CDR2 YNNKEL (reference sequence). The CDR3 has 14 amino acids. The CDR3 coding sequence is TGTGCCAGCAGCCAACAGGGGGATAATTCACCCCTCCACTTT. This gives the protein CASSQQGDNSPLHF.

V gene TRBV20-1 combines with J gene TRBJ2-1; 14 bases are shared with TRBD2. Germline values: CDR1 DFQATT, CDR2 SNEGSKA (reference sequence). This CDR3 spans 15 amino acids. The V segment lost 5 bases and the J segment 4 bases; nucleotides outside the gene matches: 4. The CDR3 reads CSAGRTSGGYNEQFF. In DNA form, the CDR3 reads TGCAGTGCTGGAAGGACTAGCGGGGGGTACAATGAGCAGTTCTTC.

The V gene is TRBV12-2, the J gene TRBJ1-2; the tabulated D call, TRBD1, remains unverified against the DNA. TRBV12-2 is flagged as a pseudogene. This CDR3 is 18 amino acids long. CDR3 protein: CASRLALVRGPRNYGYTF. CDR3 sequence (DNA): TGTGCAAGTCGCTTAGCTCTCGTCAGGGGGCCCCGTAACTATGGCTACACCTTC.